The next 25 T cell receptor beta chains were all read from a single sample in a study of blood T cell repertoires in COVID-19 (dated by TCRdb to the early 2020s). The receptor library was made with the immunoSEQ multiplex PCR assay. TCRdb holds this immuneACCESS table with in-frame rearrangements only. Some clones are missing; in checked studies, unresolved V genes explain under half, and the rest has no known cause. The sample profile shows nearly 300,000 clones; roughly 84% of them were found once. Jointly, the top ten make up roughly 1.5% of the sample. Sample: peripheral blood. Receptor source: a human donor with COVID-19, enrolled during active disease. The donor label of this sample is uncertain.

The chain joins TRBV4-1 to TRBJ1-2; the match to TRBD1 covers 9 bases. After removal of 0 bases from V and 3 bases from J, the junction contained 5 bases not matched to a gene. CDR3 length: 16 amino acids. In germline, CDR1 is MGHRA, CDR2 YSYEKL. The CDR3 coding sequence is TGCGCCAGCAGCCAAGAGGACAGGGGCCAGGACTATGGCTACACCTTC. Residues: CASSQEDRGQDYGYTF.

The chain couples TRBV6-6 to TRBJ1-1; D perhaps matches TRBD1 (5 bases). Trimming removed 8 bases from V and 4 bases from J, with 11 bases in between. This CDR3 has 12 amino acids. The V gene's germline CDR1 is MNHNY and CDR2 SVGAGI (reference sequence). In DNA form, the CDR3 reads TGTGCCAGCGACCGCAGGGCCACTGAAGCTTTCTTT. Protein: CASDRRATEAFF.

V gene TRBV6-5 combines with J gene TRBJ2-1; 7 nucleotides agree with TRBD2. J was trimmed by 0 bases and V by 10 bases; bases with no gene match: 9. Germline CDR1 reads MNHEY; CDR2 reads SVGAGI. The CDR3 sequence is 15 residues long. DNA for the CDR3: TGTGCCACAGGAGCGGGACGGAGCTCCTACAATGAGCAGTTCTTC. Amino acids: CATGAGRSSYNEQFF.

V gene TRBV5-4 combines with J gene TRBJ1-2; TRBD1 matches at 8 bases. J lost 3 bases, V lost 0 bases, and 7 bases had no gene match. This CDR3 region has 16 residues. Germline V gene sequence: CDR1 SGHNT, CDR2 YYREEE (reference sequence). CDR3 in DNA: TGTGCCAGCAGCTTGGTAGGGGACAGGTCGTACTATGGCTACACCTTC. It yields the protein CASSLVGDRSYYGYTF. The variable domain in full, with the rest retrieved from reference TRBV5-4 and TRBJ1-2, is ETGVTQSPTHLIKTRGQQVTLRCSSQSGHNTVSWYQQALGQGPQFIFQYYREEENGRGNFPPRFSGLQFPNYSSELNVNALELDDSALYLCASSLVGDRSYYGYTFGSGTRLTVV.

Concerning this clone: An end of the junction does not agree with germline; a read error may underlie this. V and J are TRBV7-7 and TRBJ2-3, with D possibly being TRBD2 (6 bases). Germline CDR1 SSHAT, CDR2 FNYEAQ (reference sequence). There are 15 residues in the CDR3. The CDR3 spells CASSLGSGAPDTQYF. CDR3 DNA: TGTGCTAGCAGCTTGGGTAGCGGAGCCCCAGATACGCAGTATTTT.

The V call is TRBV6-6, the J call TRBJ1-2; tentatively, D is TRBD1 (6 bases). The CDR3 consists of 15 residues. Looked up from germline, CDR1 is MNHNY and CDR2 is SVGAGI (reference sequence). Trimming pared 5 bases from V and 2 bases from J, leaving 15 bases between. CDR3 coding DNA: TGTGCCAGCAGTCCCAGGAGGGGGGGAAACTATGGCTACACCTTC. Its protein product is CASSPRRGGNYGYTF.

The chain links TRBV28 to TRBJ1-3, with D hard to call. Trimming shortened V by 7 bases and J by 2 bases, and 9 bases separated the two germline ends. The CDR3 consists of 13 residues. The germline gives CDR1 MDHEN, CDR2 SYDVKM. CDR3 DNA: TGTGCCAGCACCCTAACGGCTGGAAACACCATATATTTT. Amino acid sequence: CASTLTAGNTIYF.

The chain couples TRBV5-1 to TRBJ1-3, with a weak D call TRBD1 (6 bases). With 4 bases removed from V and 3 bases from J, the gap between germline ends came to 14 bases. The CDR3 has 15 amino acids. The germline V gene encodes CDR1 SGHRS and CDR2 YFSETQ. The chain's CDR3 is CASSVTGSDGNTIYF. The CDR3 DNA sequence: TGCGCCAGCAGCGTCACAGGGAGCGATGGAAACACCATATATTTT.

This clone was observed once. The chain has TRBV5-1 and TRBJ1-6, with D perhaps matching TRBD1 (6 bases). The CDR3 contains 16 residues. Trimming removed 0 bases at V and 9 bases at J, with 16 bases between. Looked up from germline, CDR1 is SGHRS and CDR2 is YFSETQ. The DNA of the CDR3 is TGCGCCAGCAGCTTGGGTCAGGGGCTGGTTGGTTCACCCCTCCACTTT. This sequence encodes CASSLGQGLVGSPLHF.

The V call is TRBV7-8, the J call TRBJ2-7; unclear D gene. With 5 bases removed from V and 4 bases from J, the gap between germline ends came to 12 bases. Per germline, CDR1 SGHVS and CDR2 FQNEAQ. This CDR3 has 13 amino acids. The CDR3 DNA follows: TGTGCCAGCAGCGACACGCCCCCGTACGAGCAGTACTTC. Translated: CASSDTPPYEQYF.

The chain uses TRBV5-4 and TRBJ2-7; 7 nucleotides line up with TRBD1. This CDR3 comprises 14 residues. CDR1 is SGHNT and CDR2 is YYREEE in the germline V gene (reference sequence). V trimming: 0 bases; J trimming: 5 bases; junction bases outside the gene matches: 5. CDR3 sequence reads: CASSLGQGVNEQYF. The DNA for the CDR3 is TGTGCCAGCAGCTTGGGGCAGGGGGTCAACGAGCAGTACTTC. The full variable domain, completed using reference TRBV5-4 and TRBJ2-7, is ETGVTQSPTHLIKTRGQQVTLRCSSQSGHNTVSWYQQALGQGPQFIFQYYREEENGRGNFPPRFSGLQFPNYSSELNVNALELDDSALYLCASSLGQGVNEQYFGPGTRLTVT.

The rearrangement uses TRBV20-1 and TRBJ1-2; 8 bases are a match to TRBD1. Germline CDR1 is DFQATT and CDR2 is SNEGSKA (reference sequence). The J segment lost 4 bases and the V segment lost 3 bases, leaving 13 bases of the junction unmatched. There are 16 residues in the CDR3. In DNA form, the CDR3 reads TGCAGTGCTAGTGCCGCCGGACAGGGAGTGAGCTATGGCTACACCTTC. Its translation is CSASAAGQGVSYGYTF.

J is TRBJ2-7 and V is TRBV2, with TRBD2 identical over 9 bases. The CDR3 has 16 residues. The V and J ends lost 2 bases and 7 bases, in that order; junction bases with no gene match: 12. Germline lookup yields CDR1 SNHLY and CDR2 FYNNEI. The CDR3 reads CASSESPSGAGREQYF. The DNA of the CDR3 is TGTGCCAGCAGTGAATCCCCTAGCGGGGCCGGACGAGAGCAGTACTTC.

This chain uses TRBV10-3 with TRBJ2-1, with 11 nucleotides matching TRBD2. Looked up from germline, CDR1 is ENHRY and CDR2 is SYGVKD. This CDR3 has 11 amino acids. V was pared by 11 bases and J by 8 bases, with 2 bases of the junction left unmatched. This CDR3 is CASTSGDEQFF. As DNA, the CDR3 is TGTGCCTCGACTAGCGGGGATGAGCAGTTCTTC.

The J gene is TRBJ2-7, the V gene TRBV7-2; D gene unclear. Between the trimmed V and J ends, which lost 0 bases and 1 base, there was a span of 10 bases. This CDR3 spans 15 amino acids. Looked up from germline, CDR1 is SGHTA and CDR2 is FQGNSA. This CDR3 is CASSLAPTESYEQYF. CDR3 bases: TGTGCCAGCAGCTTAGCCCCCACAGAATCCTACGAGCAGTACTTC.

The gene calls are TRBV29-1 and TRBJ1-2; maybe TRBD1 (5 bases). The V and J ends lost 2 bases and 5 bases respectively, with 9 bases between them. The germline gives CDR1 SQVTM, CDR2 ANQGSEA. The CDR3 has 12 residues. For the CDR3, the DNA is TGCAGCGTTGAATTGGGGGGGTATGGCTACACCTTC. Amino acid sequence: CSVELGGYGYTF.

This chain links TRBV28 with TRBJ1-2; TRBD1 aligns across 9 bases. Per the germline V gene, CDR1 is MDHEN and CDR2 is SYDVKM. The CDR3 spans 15 residues. Germline trimming cut 5 bases from V and 7 bases from J; bases unmatched to any gene: 11. In nucleotides, the CDR3 is TGTGCCAGCAGTCCCCCACGCACGACAGGGGGTGGCTACACCTTC. Amino acids: CASSPPRTTGGGYTF.

The gene calls are TRBV7-9 and TRBJ1-4, with TRBD1 matching 9 bases. The CDR3 runs to 17 residues. V gave up 1 base and J gave up 5 bases; unmatched junction bases: 8. The germline V gene has CDR1 SEHNR and CDR2 FQNEAQ (reference sequence). CDR3 sequence (DNA): TGTGCCAGCAGCTTAGGTGGGACAGGGCTACGGAATGAAAAACTGTTTTTT. Its protein is CASSLGGTGLRNEKLFF.

The chain is built from TRBV30 and TRBJ1-1; 9 nucleotides align to TRBD1. The CDR3 spans 14 residues. The trim removed 6 bases at V and 1 base at J, leaving 6 bases unmatched. CDR1 is GTSNPN, CDR2 SVGIG, per germline (reference sequence). The CDR3 reads CACDRGVSNTEAFF. In nucleotides, the CDR3 is TGTGCCTGCGACAGGGGGGTATCGAACACTGAAGCTTTCTTT. Looking up the rest from reference TRBV30 and TRBJ1-1 gives the full variable domain: SQTIHQWPATLVQPVGSPLSLECTVEGTSNPNLYWYRQAAGRGLQLLFYSVGIGQISSEVPQNLSASRPQDRQFILSSKKLLLSDSGFYLCACDRGVSNTEAFFGQGTRLTVV.

J is TRBJ2-5 and V is TRBV12-3 or TRBV12-4, with D possibly TRBD1 on 5 matching bases. CDR3 size: 12 residues. V was clipped by 6 bases and J by 5 bases, with 10 bases between them. The DNA for the CDR3 is TGTGCCAGCAGCCCTTGGGGCGAGACCCAGTACTTC. This codes for CASSPWGETQYF.

The rearrangement links TRBV28 to TRBJ2-7, with TRBD2 matching over 7 bases. V dropped 5 bases and J dropped 2; count of bases not matched to a gene: 12. CDR1 and CDR2 (germline): MDHEN, SYDVKM. The CDR3 runs to 16 residues. CDR3 nucleotide sequence: TGTGCCAGCAGTCCCCCCCGAGGAGCGGGAACCTACGAGCAGTACTTC. Protein: CASSPPRGAGTYEQYF.

This rearrangement joins TRBV6-5 to TRBJ2-1; 8 bases agree with TRBD1. The CDR3 has 14 amino acids. The germline V gene encodes CDR1 MNHEY and CDR2 SVGAGI. The J segment lost 6 bases and the V segment lost 7 bases, leaving 8 bases of the junction unmatched. As DNA, the CDR3 is TGTGCCAGCACCAGGGGGCGACAGATCAATGAGCAGTTCTTC. Translated, it gives CASTRGRQINEQFF.

The chain carries TRBV4-2 and TRBJ2-1; 8 nucleotides line up with TRBD2. Trimming at V came to 3 bases and at J to 10 bases, leaving 8 bases not matched to a gene. The length of the CDR3 is 14 residues. CDR1 LGHNA and CDR2 YNFKEQ come from the germline V gene. CDR3 sequence (DNA): TGTGCCAGCAGCCAGCAAACCGGGGGGGCGGAGCAGTTCTTC. This encodes CASSQQTGGAEQFF.

The chain uses TRBV28 and TRBJ2-7; 13 nucleotides agree with TRBD2. After removal of 8 bases from V and 4 bases from J, the junction contained 8 bases not matched to a gene. The CDR3 length is 15 residues. In germline, CDR1 is MDHEN, CDR2 SYDVKM. The CDR3 DNA reads TGTGCCAGCCAGACCAGGACTAGCGGGAGTTACGAGCAGTACTTC. Protein: CASQTRTSGSYEQYF.

Here the CDR3 DNA reads TGTGCCAGCAGCTCCTTTCGAGACAGGACCTACGAGCAGTACTTC. This translates into CASSSFRDRTYEQYF. The J gene is TRBJ2-7, the V gene TRBV5-6, with D possibly matching TRBD1 (6 bases). V shed 3 bases and J shed 2 bases, with 15 bases lying between them. This CDR3 contains 15 residues. From germline, CDR1 is SGHDT and CDR2 YYEEEE.